This T cell receptor (beta chain) was retrieved from a study of T cell responses to AZD1222 COVID-19 vaccine. This clone turned up a few times. What it recognizes is unknown. Clones were read by immunoSEQ multiplex PCR, and TCRdb kept only the in-frame ones, dropping some. The top ten clones hold around 4.5% of a sample with 160,000 or so clones, around 89% of them seen once. After removal of 0 bases from V and 3 bases from J, the junction contained 7 bases not matched to a gene. Germline V CDR1 and CDR2: MNHEY, SVGEGT. The CDR3 covers 17 residues. The study's findings and limits: Only 5 or 6 AZD1222 recipients were seropositive at baseline. Most donors were white British, females outnumbered males, and clonal diversity was possibly underestimated.

This specimen was peripheral blood, taken 28 days after the second AZD1222 dose. The TCR was taken from an adult who received the AZD1222 COVID-19 vaccine. The rearrangement uses TRBV6-2 or TRBV6-3 and TRBJ1-1, with TRBD1 identical over 10 bases. CDR3 in DNA: TGTGCCAGCAGTTACTCAAGACAGGGGGCTAAGGACACTGAAGCTTTCTTT. Protein: CASSYSRQGAKDTEAFF.